This passage covers 7 T cell receptor beta chains from one sample sequenced in a study of beta chain features in type 1 diabetes. Study-level results: Type 1 diabetes patients showed a moderate but significant shortening of TCRB CDR3s in all four CD4+ subsets.

As every portion of the isolated RNA was reverse transcribed, the sequencing read expressed TCRB transcripts. Sequencing used immunoSEQ multiplex PCR; TCRdb keeps in-frame clones, though not all of them. Of some 370,000 clones listed, over 9% are singletons. What these receptors recognize is not known. The sequencing sample was made of central memory CD4+ T cells from blood. These receptors came from a man aged 25-45 years with type 1 diabetes.

This clone was counted only a few times. This chain uses TRBV28 with TRBJ2-7; 8 bases align to TRBD2. CDR3 length: 16 amino acids. Germline V gene data show CDR1 as MDHEN and CDR2 as SYDVKM. V gave up 5 bases and J gave up 3 bases; unmatched junction bases: 12. The CDR3 here is CASSLIAGSGIYEQYF. In nucleotides, the CDR3 is TGTGCCAGCAGTCTTATAGCGGGGTCAGGGATCTACGAGCAGTACTTC.

The table lists this clone with a few counts. CDR3 protein: CSAGQGAAREQYF. CDR3 nucleotide sequence: TGCAGCGCCGGACAGGGCGCTGCCCGCGAGCAGTACTTC. The rearrangement uses TRBV29-1 and TRBJ2-7; TRBD1 aligns across 8 bases. CDR1 is SQVTM and CDR2 is ANQGSEA in the germline V gene. The V segment lost 7 bases and the J segment 6 bases; nucleotides outside the gene matches: 11. This CDR3 is 13 amino acids long.

The rearrangement joins TRBV15 to TRBJ2-7; unclear D gene. The length of the CDR3 is 11 residues. Per the germline V gene, CDR1 is LNHNV and CDR2 is YYDKDF (reference sequence). The germline V and J ends were trimmed by 10 bases and 4 bases, with 11 bases remaining between them. The CDR3 spells CASSEGYEQYF. CDR3 DNA: TGTGCCAGCAGTGAAGGGTACGAGCAGTACTTC.

This clone was picked up a small number of times. V is TRBV7-9 and J is TRBJ1-2; 8 bases align to TRBD1. The germline V gene encodes CDR1 SEHNR and CDR2 FQNEAQ (reference sequence). This CDR3 region has 16 residues. With V trimmed by 4 bases and J by 2 bases, 9 bases remained unmatched. The CDR3 DNA reads TGTGCCAGCAGCTCTGGGACAGGCAACCTCAACTATGGCTACACCTTC. As protein: CASSSGTGNLNYGYTF.

The chain joins TRBV18 to TRBJ1-4, with D possibly matching TRBD1 (6 bases). The CDR3 runs 17 residues. Germline loops: CDR1 KGHSH, CDR2 LQKENI. V gave up 4 bases and J gave up 0 bases, with 15 bases separating them. CDR3 nucleotide sequence: TGTGCCAGCTCACTTAACAGGGTAGCTGCAACTAATGAAAAACTGTTTTTT. This translates into CASSLNRVAATNEKLFF.

This clone was seen at least ten times. This sequence joins TRBV28 and TRBJ1-2; D is possibly TRBD1 (6 bases). Trimming took 4 bases from V and 8 from J, leaving 14 bases between them. CDR1 and CDR2 (germline): MDHEN, SYDVKM. The CDR3 length is 13 residues. The CDR3 loop is CASSSPQGRGYTF. CDR3 in DNA: TGTGCCAGCAGTTCCCCTCAGGGGAGGGGCTACACCTTC.

V usage is TRBV7-2 and J usage is TRBJ2-2, with no clear D. The CDR3 runs 12 residues. Germline V CDR1 and CDR2: SGHTA, FQGNSA. V shed 1 base and J shed 6 bases, with 3 bases lying between them. The CDR3: CASSLVPGELFF. CDR3 sequence (DNA): TGTGCCAGCAGCTTAGTTCCCGGGGAGCTGTTTTTT.